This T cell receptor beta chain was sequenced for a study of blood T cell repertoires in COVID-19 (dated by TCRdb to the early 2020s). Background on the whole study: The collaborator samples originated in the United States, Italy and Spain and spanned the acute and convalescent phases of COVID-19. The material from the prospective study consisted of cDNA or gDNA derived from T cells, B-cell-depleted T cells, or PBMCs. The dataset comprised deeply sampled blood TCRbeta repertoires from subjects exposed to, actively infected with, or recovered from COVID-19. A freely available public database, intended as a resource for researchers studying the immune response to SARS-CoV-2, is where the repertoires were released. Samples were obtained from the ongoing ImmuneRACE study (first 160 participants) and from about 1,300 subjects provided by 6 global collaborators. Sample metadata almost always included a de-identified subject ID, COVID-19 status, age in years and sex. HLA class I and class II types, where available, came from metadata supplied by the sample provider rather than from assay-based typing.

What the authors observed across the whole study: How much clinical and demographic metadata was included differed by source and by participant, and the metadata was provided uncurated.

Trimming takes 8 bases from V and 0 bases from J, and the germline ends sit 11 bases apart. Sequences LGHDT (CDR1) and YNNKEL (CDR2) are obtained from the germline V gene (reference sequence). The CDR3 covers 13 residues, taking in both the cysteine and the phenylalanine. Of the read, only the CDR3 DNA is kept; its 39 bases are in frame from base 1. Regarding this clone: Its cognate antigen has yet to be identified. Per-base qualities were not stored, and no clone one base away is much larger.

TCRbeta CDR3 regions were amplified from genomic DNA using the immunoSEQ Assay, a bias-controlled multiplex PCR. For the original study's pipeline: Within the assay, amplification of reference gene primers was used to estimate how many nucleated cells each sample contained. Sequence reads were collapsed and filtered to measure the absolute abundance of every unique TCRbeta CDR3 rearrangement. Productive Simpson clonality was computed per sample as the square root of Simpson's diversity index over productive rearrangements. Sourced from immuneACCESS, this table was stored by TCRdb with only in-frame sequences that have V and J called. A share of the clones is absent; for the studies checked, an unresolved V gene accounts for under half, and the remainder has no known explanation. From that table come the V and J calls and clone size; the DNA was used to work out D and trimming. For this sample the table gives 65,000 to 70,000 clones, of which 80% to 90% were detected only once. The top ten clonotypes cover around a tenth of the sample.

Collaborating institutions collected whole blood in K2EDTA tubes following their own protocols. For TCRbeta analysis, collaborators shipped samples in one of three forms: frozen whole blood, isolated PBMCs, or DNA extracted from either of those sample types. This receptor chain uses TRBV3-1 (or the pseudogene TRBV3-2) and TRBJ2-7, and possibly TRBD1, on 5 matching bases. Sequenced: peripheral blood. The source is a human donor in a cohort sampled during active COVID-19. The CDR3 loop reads CASADSVSYEQYF. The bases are TGTGCCAGCGCTGACAGCGTCTCCTACGAGCAGTACTTC.